The rows below give T cell receptor beta chains drawn from one sample of a study of breast tumors, draining lymph nodes, adjacent tissues. Via MiXCR, TCRdb re-called the multiplex PCR reads, giving one row per CDR3 protein. The sample lists around 300,000 distinct CDR3 sequences, more than 30% occurring once. The material sequenced was axillary lymph node tissue. Every receptor here comes from a female donor with breast cancer. Some clones in this sample may be carry-over from other donors' samples. Each CDR3 is given with its conserved first and last residue. D genes are given only for firm matches. Clone size, where shown, is once, few, many, or a class for clones that have expanded.

clone_size: NA
j_call: TRBJ1-2
v_call: TRBV7-9
d_call: NA
cdr3_aa: CASSSWYNEHGYTF
cdr3_nt: TGTGCCAGCAGCTCCTGGTACAATGAGCATGGCTACACCTTC

clone_size: many
j_call: TRBJ2-1
v_call: TRBV11-2
d_call: NA
cdr3_aa: CASSLSLAGNEQFF
cdr3_nt: TGTGCCAGCAGCTTATCACTAGCTGGCAATGAGCAGTTCTTC

clone_size: NA
j_call: TRBJ2-6
v_call: TRBV19
d_call: NA
cdr3_aa: CASSRGRTGADVLTF
cdr3_nt: TGTGCCAGTAGTAGGGGCAGAACTGGGGCCGACGTCCTGACCTTC

clone_size: NA
j_call: TRBJ1-6
v_call: TRBV9
d_call: NA
cdr3_aa: CASSVVGHFSPLHF
cdr3_nt: TGTGCCAGCAGCGTAGTGGGACATTTTTCACCCCTCCACTTT

clone_size: many
j_call: TRBJ2-7
v_call: TRBV14
d_call: NA
cdr3_aa: CASSPAFPRVLYEQYF
cdr3_nt: TGTGCCAGCAGCCCAGCCTTTCCGCGGGTGTTATACGAGCAGTACTTC

clone_size: NA
j_call: TRBJ1-1
v_call: TRBV7-6
d_call: NA
cdr3_aa: CASSLAAGRGNGNTEAFF
cdr3_nt: TGTGCCAGCAGCTTAGCGGCGGGTCGGGGTAACGGGAACACTGAAGCTTTCTTT

clone_size: NA
j_call: TRBJ2-2
v_call: TRBV25-1
d_call: NA
cdr3_aa: CASSARVGQTGELFF
cdr3_nt: TGTGCCAGCAGTGCTAGAGTAGGCCAGACCGGGGAGCTGTTTTTT

clone_size: NA
j_call: TRBJ2-3
v_call: TRBV10-3
d_call: TRBD1
cdr3_aa: CAISPGTGQDTQYF
cdr3_nt: TGTGCCATCAGTCCCGGGACAGGGCAAGATACGCAGTATTTT

clone_size: many
j_call: TRBJ2-5
v_call: TRBV10-3
d_call: NA
cdr3_aa: CAISESARAETQYF
cdr3_nt: TGTGCCATCAGTGAGTCTGCCAGGGCAGAGACCCAGTACTTC

clone_size: many
j_call: TRBJ1-6
v_call: TRBV27
d_call: TRBD1
cdr3_aa: CASSLDTGGNSPLHF
cdr3_nt: TGTGCCAGCAGTTTAGATACAGGGGGCAATTCACCCCTCCACTTT

clone_size: NA
j_call: TRBJ2-6
v_call: TRBV2
d_call: TRBD2
cdr3_aa: CASTHSGVAGHSGANVLTF
cdr3_nt: TGTGCCAGCACCCATAGCGGGGTGGCAGGCCACTCTGGGGCCAACGTCCTGACTTTC

clone_size: NA
j_call: TRBJ2-5
v_call: TRBV10-3
d_call: TRBD2
cdr3_aa: CAFTSGRAKETQYF
cdr3_nt: TGTGCCTTCACTAGCGGGAGGGCCAAAGAGACCCAGTACTTC

clone_size: NA
j_call: TRBJ2-7
v_call: TRBV12-3/TRBV12-4
d_call: TRBD2
cdr3_aa: CASSVSGGSYEQYF
cdr3_nt: TGTGCCAGCAGTGTCAGCGGGGGCAGCTACGAGCAGTACTTC

clone_size: NA
j_call: TRBJ2-1
v_call: TRBV20-1
d_call: TRBD2
cdr3_aa: CSAREGSGSSCNEQLF
cdr3_nt: TGCAGTGCTAGAGAAGGTAGCGGGAGCTCCTGCAATGAGCAGTTATTC

clone_size: many
j_call: TRBJ1-2
v_call: TRBV7-2
d_call: NA
cdr3_aa: CASSLGRDSGGYTF
cdr3_nt: TGTGCCAGCAGCTTAGGACGGGACTCTGGTGGCTACACCTTC

clone_size: many
j_call: TRBJ2-2
v_call: TRBV5-4
d_call: NA
cdr3_aa: CASSRSVVGELFF
cdr3_nt: TGTGCCAGCAGCCGGAGCGTGGTCGGGGAGCTGTTTTTT

clone_size: many
j_call: TRBJ2-7
v_call: TRBV5-1
d_call: NA
cdr3_aa: CASRPASWGGLGRGEQYF
cdr3_nt: TGCGCCAGCAGACCCGCTTCGTGGGGGGGCCTAGGTAGGGGCGAGCAGTACTTC

clone_size: few
j_call: TRBJ2-1
v_call: TRBV6-5
d_call: TRBD1
cdr3_aa: CASSGTGVNEQFF
cdr3_nt: TGTGCCAGCAGTGGGACAGGAGTCAATGAGCAGTTCTTC

clone_size: many
j_call: TRBJ2-1
v_call: TRBV10-2
d_call: TRBD2
cdr3_aa: CASSEVAGVYNEQFF
cdr3_nt: TGCGCCAGCAGTGAAGTAGCGGGAGTCTACAATGAGCAGTTCTTC

clone_size: many
j_call: TRBJ2-7
v_call: TRBV5-1
d_call: TRBD2
cdr3_aa: CASSLVAGGSSSYEQYF
cdr3_nt: TGCGCCAGCAGCTTAGTAGCGGGTGGGAGTTCCTCCTACGAGCAGTACTTC